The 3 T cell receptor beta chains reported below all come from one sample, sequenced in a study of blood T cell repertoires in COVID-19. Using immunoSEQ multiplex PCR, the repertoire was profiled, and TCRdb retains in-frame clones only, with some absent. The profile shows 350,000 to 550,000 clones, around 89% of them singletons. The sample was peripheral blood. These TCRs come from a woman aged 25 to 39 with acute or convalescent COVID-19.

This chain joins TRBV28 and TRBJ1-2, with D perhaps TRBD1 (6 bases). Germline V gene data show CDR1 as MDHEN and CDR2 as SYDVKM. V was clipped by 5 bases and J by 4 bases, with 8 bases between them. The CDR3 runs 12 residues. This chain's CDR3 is CASSRGIYGYTF. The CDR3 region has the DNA TGTGCCAGCAGTAGGGGGATCTATGGCTACACCTTC.

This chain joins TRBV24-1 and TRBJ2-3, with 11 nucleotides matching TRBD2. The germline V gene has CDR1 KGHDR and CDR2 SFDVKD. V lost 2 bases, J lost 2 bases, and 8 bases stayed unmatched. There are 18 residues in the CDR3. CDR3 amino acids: CATSDSLLAGGPTDTQYF. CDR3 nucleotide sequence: TGTGCCACCAGTGATTCCCTTCTAGCGGGGGGCCCCACAGATACGCAGTATTTT.

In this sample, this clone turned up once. Here the CDR3 reads CASSLDSGSGYTF. Written as DNA, the CDR3 is TGCGCCAGCAGCTTGGATTCGGGGTCTGGCTACACCTTC. The rearrangement links TRBV5-1 to TRBJ1-2; no clear D gene. Germline-derived CDR1 and CDR2 are SGHRS and YFSETQ. This CDR3 has 13 amino acids. With 0 bases removed from V and 7 bases from J, the gap between germline ends came to 10 bases.